The text below deals with one T cell receptor (beta chain). The antigen remains unidentified. This sample stems from a study of cytotoxic CD8 clonotypes in ibrutinib-treated CLL. Broader study findings: Once treatment began, public clonotypes, which were uncommon, contracted or stayed stable.

Trimming left V 4 bases short and J 0 bases short, with 13 bases between. The length of the CDR3 is 17 residues. In germline, CDR1 is KGHSH, CDR2 LQKENI. Repertoires were generated with immunoSEQ multiplex PCR, while TCRdb's copy carries only in-frame clones and drops some. The sample lists 300,000 to 350,000 clones, about 77% occurring once. The rearrangement links TRBV18 to TRBJ2-6; D ambiguous. The sample here was PBMCs, taken before ibrutinib treatment. This TCR was recovered from a human donor with chronic lymphocytic leukemia. In DNA, the CDR3 is TGTGCCAGCTCACTGAGTCAGATAGACTCTGGGGCCAACGTCCTGACTTTC. Its translation is CASSLSQIDSGANVLTF.